This is a list of T cell receptor beta chains from one sample in a study of cytomegalovirus exposure and HLA in healthy donors. TCRdb keeps only in-frame clones here, not all; method: immunoSEQ multiplex PCR. The profile covers 100,000 to 150,000 clones, with roughly 77% appearing a single time and 5.5% to 7.5% taken by the ten largest. The sequenced sample was PBMCs. The origin of the receptors is a woman aged 40 to 55 in good health and CMV-seropositive. Both conserved end residues are part of each CDR3. Each record gives: D gene, clone size, V gene, J gene, CDR3 DNA, CDR3 protein. A D gene is named only where the DNA matches it firmly. Expanded clones get a size class; other rows say once, few or many, or leave the size out.

.	.	TRBV27	TRBJ2-7	TGTGCCAGCAGTGCCCCGGGTTACGAGCAGTACTTC	CASSAPGYEQYF
.	.	TRBV9	TRBJ1-5	TGTGCCAGCAGCGTAGCGGACAATCGAAATCAGCCCCAGCATTTT	CASSVADNRNQPQHF
.	.	TRBV30	TRBJ1-4	TGTGCGACTGACAGCGTGGGGCAGGAAAAACTGTTTTTT	CATDSVGQEKLFF
TRBD1	.	TRBV7-9	TRBJ1-4	TGTGCCAGCAGCTCATGGACAGGCAATGAAAAACTGTTTTTT	CASSSWTGNEKLFF
TRBD2	once	TRBV18	TRBJ2-3	TGTGCCAGCTCACCGCTGCTAGCGGGGGTAGATACGCAGTATTTT	CASSPLLAGVDTQYF
TRBD1	.	TRBV28	TRBJ1-3	TGTGCCAGCAGTCCGCCTGGACAGGGCTCTGGAAACACCATATATTTT	CASSPPGQGSGNTIYF
TRBD2	few	TRBV29-1	TRBJ2-7	TGCAGCGTTGAATCACCGAGCGGGAGCCACGAGCAGTACTTC	CSVESPSGSHEQYF
.	.	TRBV25-1	TRBJ1-2	TGTGCCAGCACCAGGGGCACTAACTATGGCTACACCTTC	CASTRGTNYGYTF
.	.	TRBV18	TRBJ1-1	TGTGCCAGCTCACCTAGAGACACTGAAGCTTTCTTT	CASSPRDTEAFF
TRBD1	.	TRBV7-6	TRBJ2-7	TGTGCCAGCACTCCGACAGGGTCCGCCTCCTACGAGCAGTACTTC	CASTPTGSASYEQYF
.	.	TRBV30	TRBJ1-2	TGTGCCTGGAGTAACAGGGAAAGTTGGGGCTACACCTTC	CAWSNRESWGYTF
TRBD2	.	TRBV7-3	TRBJ2-1	TGTGCCAGCAGCTCGCTGACTAGCGGGGGGGCCAATGAGCAGTTCTTC	CASSSLTSGGANEQFF
.	.	TRBV6-6	TRBJ2-1	TGTGCCAGCAGTTACGAATCGGGGACTCGCAATGAGCAGTTCTTC	CASSYESGTRNEQFF
.	.	TRBV5-1	TRBJ1-4	TGCGCCAGCAGTAGGGCGGGGGTGGAAAAACTGTTTTTT	CASSRAGVEKLFF
.	.	TRBV9	TRBJ2-6	TGTGCCAGCAGCGCCCACAGGGTCTCTTCCCCATCTGGGGCCAACGTCCTGACTTTC	CASSAHRVSSPSGANVLTF